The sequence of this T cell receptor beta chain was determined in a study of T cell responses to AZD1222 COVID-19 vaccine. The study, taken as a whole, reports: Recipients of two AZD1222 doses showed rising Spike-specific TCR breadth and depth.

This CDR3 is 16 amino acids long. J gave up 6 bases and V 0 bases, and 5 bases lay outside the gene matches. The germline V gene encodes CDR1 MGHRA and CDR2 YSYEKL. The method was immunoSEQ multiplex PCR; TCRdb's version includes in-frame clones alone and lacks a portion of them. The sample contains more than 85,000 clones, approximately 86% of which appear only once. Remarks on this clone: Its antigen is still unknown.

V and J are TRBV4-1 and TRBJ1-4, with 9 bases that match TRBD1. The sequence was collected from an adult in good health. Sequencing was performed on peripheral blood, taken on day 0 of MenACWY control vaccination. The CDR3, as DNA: TGCGCCAGCAGCCAAGATCGGGGACAGGGCTATGAAAAACTGTTTTTT. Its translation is CASSQDRGQGYEKLFF.